Each of the 4 T cell receptor beta chains below was sequenced from the same sample in a study of blood T cell repertoires in COVID-19. Using immunoSEQ multiplex PCR, the repertoire was profiled, and TCRdb retains in-frame clones only, with some absent. The table includes about 190,000 clones, roughly 85% detected once. The sample comprised peripheral blood. Receptor source: a man between 60 and 75 years old with active or convalescent COVID-19.

The V and J genes are TRBV10-3 and TRBJ1-3; possibly TRBD1 for D (6 bases). The CDR3 runs 17 residues. Trimming removed 7 bases from V and 3 bases from J, with 22 bases in between. CDR1 is ENHRY and CDR2 is SYGVKD in the germline V gene. CDR3 sequence: CAINKQATGPGGNTIYF. CDR3 bases: TGTGCCATCAACAAACAGGCGACAGGCCCTGGTGGAAACACCATATATTTT.

For the CDR3, the DNA is TGTGCCAGCAGCTTCCCGTTCGGCAGGGGCCGTAGGAGCACAGATACGCAGTATTTT. Its protein is CASSFPFGRGRRSTDTQYF. This chain uses TRBV11-2 with TRBJ2-3; weak D call: TRBD1 (6 bases). CDR1 and CDR2 (germline): SGHAT, FQNNGV. CDR3 length equals 19 residues. V lost 3 bases and J lost 0, with 22 bases in between.

This clone was seen just once. The chain links TRBV6-5 to TRBJ1-4; D remains ambiguous. The V and J ends lost 7 bases and 8 bases respectively, with 17 bases between them. The CDR3 runs 14 residues. Per germline, CDR1 MNHEY and CDR2 SVGAGI. CDR3 in DNA: TGTGCCAGCACGCGGTCTCGGGGAGACGAAAAACTGTTTTTT. This gives the protein CASTRSRGDEKLFF.

This clone was observed a few times. CDR3 residues: CARSLGQQPTGELFF. The CDR3 nucleotides are TGTGCCAGAAGCTTGGGCCAACAGCCGACCGGGGAGCTGTTTTTT. This chain connects TRBV5-3 to TRBJ2-2; D is unclear. TRBV5-3 is identified as an open reading frame with a role that is uncertain. CDR3 size: 15 residues. Between the trimmed V and J ends, which lost 0 bases and 5 bases, there was a span of 11 bases.